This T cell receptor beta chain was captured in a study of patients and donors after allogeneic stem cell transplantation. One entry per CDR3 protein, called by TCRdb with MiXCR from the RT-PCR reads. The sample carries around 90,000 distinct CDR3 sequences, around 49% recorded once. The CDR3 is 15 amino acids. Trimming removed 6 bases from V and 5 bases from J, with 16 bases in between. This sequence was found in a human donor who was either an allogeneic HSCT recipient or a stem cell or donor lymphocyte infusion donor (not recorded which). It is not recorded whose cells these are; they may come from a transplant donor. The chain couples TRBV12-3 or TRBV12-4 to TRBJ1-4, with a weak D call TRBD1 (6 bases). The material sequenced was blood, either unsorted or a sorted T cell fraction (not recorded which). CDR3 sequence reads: CASSFGQLGNEKLFF. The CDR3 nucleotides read TGTGCCAGCAGCTTTGGACAGCTGGGGAATGAAAAACTGTTTTTT.